This TCR beta chain stems from a study of naive and memory T cell subsets (dated by TCRdb to between 2016 and 2019). Concerning the study at large: An open-source, UMI-based TCR alpha and beta sequencing pipeline was applied to sorted naive and memory peripheral blood T cell subsets. RNA was DNase-treated and reverse transcribed with TCR constant-region primers, mostly using SuperScript III. The results of the functional CMV T cell responses matched the IgG serology results in every case. Overall study outcomes, separate from this receptor: RNA-based TCR counts may be affected by expression changes linked to T cell activation and differentiation. Once error correction was done, more than 90% of naive TCR sequences showed up just once, which made the naive abundance distributions much steeper than those of the memory subsets. A clonotype was defined as a single alpha or beta chain sequence rather than as a paired alpha/beta receptor. In both CD4 and CD8 cells, a rise in Gini index and a fall in Shannon and inverse Simpson diversity were observed from naive through CM, EM and EMRA. TCR abundance followed a power law with an exponent that was different for naive and memory subsets but consistent across the three individuals. No ground truth was available to validate the repertoire findings for the naive and memory subsets.

Library method: UMI-ligation and nested PCR. The beta constant-region primer consisted of an equimolar mixture of two oligonucleotides that together covered TRBC1 and TRBC2. Four rounds of PCR, combining the SP2 primer with nested alpha and beta constant-region primers, were used to amplify the ligated cDNA. A single-stranded oligonucleotide containing the SP2 primer and a 12-nucleotide UMI was joined to the 3' end of the cDNA by T4 RNA ligase 1. The ligation reaction was incubated at 16°C for roughly 18-24 hours. PCR2 was typically run as a SYBR Green qPCR and stopped at a predetermined threshold to prevent over-amplification. Apart from the first purification, every purification step used Agencourt AMPure XP magnetic beads. Libraries were quantified by Qubit and checked on a TapeStation, with a main peak expected near 650 bp. The pooled libraries were sequenced on an Illumina MiSeq using v2 2x251 paired-end kits, which usually yielded roughly 0.9-2 million reads per sample. Each sample was pooled at approximately 4.3 nM, and about 4.5-8% PhiX was included to help cluster recognition. Concerning the study's data processing: Using tag matching that tolerated one base-pair mismatch, Decombinator assigned V and J genes to FASTQ reads that had been processed by Demultiplexor. By using UMIs, Collapsinator corrected both sequencing errors and the frequency errors caused by PCR heterogeneity. TCRs were translated and CDR3s were extracted from the conserved cysteine to the FGXG phenylalanine by CDR3Translator, with non-productive sequences being flagged. Gini, Shannon entropy and inverse Simpson indices were calculated on repertoires subsampled to equal numbers of UMI-defined TCRs. Clonotype abundance distributions were fitted to a power law by maximum likelihood within the linear range. On one naive CD8 sample, the pipeline and MIGEC gave similar UMI counts, unique TCR numbers and clonal distributions. The repertoires were searched for some 7,300 CMV-associated CDR3 sequences that had been compiled from VDJdb and a published dataset. Through fastp at Q25 and MiXCR, TCRdb rebuilt clones from the public reads, retaining in-frame beta chains. Rows matching on CDR3 protein sequence are summarized as one entry with the most common DNA and genes. TCRdb's processing, not the authors' own work, is the source of the V and J calls. For this sample the table gives under 35,000 distinct CDR3 sequences, of which less than 20% were detected only once. The top ten constitute around 3.4% of the sample.

As regards this clonotype: This receptor's antigen is unknown. The record has no base qualities; no much larger clone is one base away.

According to the germline V gene (reference sequence), CDR1 reads GTSNPN and CDR2 reads SVGIG. The V end gives up 5 bases and the J end 6 bases, leaving 14 bases in the junction not matched to a gene. The CDR3, from cysteine to phenylalanine, totals 15 residues. CDR3 DNA is the only sequence kept; it has 45 bases, read in frame from the first base. Separate amplification of TCR alpha and beta chain libraries was performed from the second PCR step onward. Donor CMV status was determined by IFNgamma production from CD4+ T cells after overnight stimulation of fresh PBMCs with CMV viral lysate. Using Miltenyi beads, CD4 T cells were first positively selected, and CD8 T cells were then positively selected from the CD4-negative fraction. After staining for CD3, CD4, CD8, CD45RA, CD27 and a live/dead dye, cells were sorted on a BD Aria II into four subsets based on CD45RA and CD27. The sorting gate for effector memory cells was CD45RA-CD27-, and the sorting gate for EMRA cells was CD45RA+CD27-. Three healthy volunteers provided blood, and the blood of each volunteer was split into CD4 and CD8 T cells and then into four differentiation subsets. Roughly 0.13 L of peripheral blood was collected from each donor, and PBMC were isolated by Ficoll-Paque PLUS density-gradient centrifugation. Sorted cells were lysed in RLT buffer, after which RNA was extracted using a Qiagen RNeasy kit and stored at -80 degrees C.

The sequence was obtained from a human donor in good health. This receptor chain uses TRBV30 and TRBJ2-7; 9 of the junction bases match TRBD1. Material for sequencing was effector memory CD4+ T cells from blood. Per the publication, the cell subset or site label means: effector memory, CD45RA- CD27-. The CDR3 corresponds to CAWGTGTGSQREQYF. The bases are TGTGCCTGGGGGACCGGGACAGGGAGTCAACGCGAGCAGTACTTC.